A single sample is the source of the 13 T cell receptor beta chains below, sequenced in a study of PD-1 blockade in classical Hodgkin lymphoma (dated by TCRdb to the early 2020s). Libraries were built with the immunoSEQ multiplex PCR assay. This immuneACCESS table, as held by TCRdb, lists in-frame sequences with V and J called but not all clones. Of the missing ones, under half trace to an unresolved V gene in checked studies; the others have no known cause. The sample table lists some 100,000 clones, roughly 92% of them with a count of one. About 2.8% of the sample rests with the top ten. The intended sense of this specimen's time point label: cycle 1 day 1 (C1D1), immediately before nivolumab initiation. Every trial patient had relapsed after autologous stem cell transplantation, and cohorts A, B and C differed in prior brentuximab vedotin exposure. The sequences come from peripheral blood mononuclear cells (PBMCs), collected at baseline. These receptor sequences come from a human donor with classical Hodgkin lymphoma.

This clone was observed once. This chain joins TRBV28 and TRBJ2-1, with 8 bases that match TRBD2. The CDR3 is 18 amino acids. The germline CDR1 and CDR2 sequences are MDHEN and SYDVKM. The ends lost 2 bases at V and 0 bases at J; junction bases unmatched: 9. The CDR3 loop reads CASSLIREGVSSYNEQFF. In nucleotides, the CDR3 is TGTGCCAGCAGTTTAATACGGGAGGGGGTAAGCTCCTACAATGAGCAGTTCTTC.

V and J are TRBV7-9 and TRBJ2-7, with 9 bases that match TRBD2. Germline V CDR1 and CDR2: SEHNR, FQNEAQ (reference sequence). This CDR3 spans 16 amino acids. Trimming took 5 bases from V and 3 from J; bases not matched to a gene: 11. CDR3 region: CASSQITGTSRYEQYF. The DNA for the CDR3 is TGTGCCAGCAGCCAAATAACCGGGACTAGCCGCTACGAGCAGTACTTC.

This rearrangement joins TRBV18 to TRBJ2-3; 15 nucleotides line up with TRBD2. The V and J ends lost 5 bases and 6 bases, in that order; junction bases with no gene match: 6. In germline, CDR1 is KGHSH, CDR2 LQKENI. CDR3 size: 16 residues. This CDR3 reads CASSSGTSGRIDTQYF. Here the CDR3 DNA reads TGTGCCAGCTCATCCGGGACTAGCGGGAGGATCGATACGCAGTATTTT. Using reference TRBV18 and TRBJ2-3 for the parts outside the CDR3, the full variable domain is NAGVMQNPRHLVRRRGQEARLRCSPMKGHSHVYWYRQLPEEGLKFMVYLQKENIIDESGMPKERFSAEFPKEGPSILRIQQVVRGDSAAYFCASSSGTSGRIDTQYFGPGTRLTVL.

V gene TRBV2 combines with J gene TRBJ2-1; D ambiguous. CDR1 is SNHLY and CDR2 is FYNNEI in the germline V gene. Trimming removed 7 bases at V and 5 bases at J, with 6 bases between. The CDR3 has 11 residues. The CDR3 region has the DNA TGTGCCAGCAAGGTCCACAATGAGCAGTTCTTC. Its protein is CASKVHNEQFF.

The gene calls are TRBV2 and TRBJ2-2; 8 bases line up with TRBD1. The ends lost 0 bases at V and 4 bases at J; junction bases unmatched: 1. CDR1 is SNHLY, CDR2 FYNNEI, per germline. The CDR3 is 15 amino acids. Written as DNA, the CDR3 is TGTGCCAGCAGTGAAGCGCAGGGGGCCACCGGGGAGCTGTTTTTT. This sequence encodes CASSEAQGATGELFF.

This rearrangement joins TRBV7-8 to TRBJ1-3, with D unresolved. The V gene's germline CDR1 is SGHVS and CDR2 FQNEAQ. V was trimmed by 2 bases and J by 0 bases, leaving 20 bases between them. The length of the CDR3 is 19 residues. CDR3 sequence reads: CASSLRELRLVDSGNTIYF. CDR3 in DNA: TGTGCCAGCAGCTTAAGGGAACTTCGTTTGGTCGACTCTGGAAACACCATATATTTT.

The CDR3 region is CAWTLTAPYEQYF. CDR3 sequence (DNA): TGTGCCTGGACTTTAACAGCCCCCTACGAGCAGTACTTC. The rearrangement links TRBV30 to TRBJ2-7; D gene ambiguous. The CDR3 totals 13 residues. Deletions cut 4 bases from V and 2 bases from J, with 12 bases between. CDR1 GTSNPN and CDR2 SVGIG come from the germline V gene (reference sequence).

The chain recombines TRBV5-1 with TRBJ1-4, with 7 bases fitting TRBD1. With 0 bases clipped from V and 0 bases from J, the junction kept 2 bases outside the gene matches. The CDR3 runs 16 residues. The germline CDR1 and CDR2 sequences are SGHRS and YFSETQ. CDR3 in amino acids: CASSLGQGPTNEKLFF. The CDR3 bases are TGCGCCAGCAGCTTGGGACAGGGCCCAACTAATGAAAAACTGTTTTTT.

The rearrangement joins TRBV29-1 to TRBJ2-1, with D possibly being TRBD1 (7 bases). Per germline, CDR1 SQVTM and CDR2 ANQGSEA. The germline V and J ends were trimmed by 4 bases and 14 bases, with 27 bases remaining between them. The CDR3 runs 15 residues. The CDR3 sequence: CSVVGGEGAMDREFF. The CDR3 region has the DNA TGCAGCGTTGTGGGAGGAGAGGGGGCGATGGATCGGGAGTTCTTC.

The V and J genes are TRBV14 and TRBJ2-7; tentatively, D is TRBD1 (6 bases). Per germline, CDR1 SGHDN and CDR2 FVKESK. With 4 bases removed from V and 2 bases from J, the gap between germline ends came to 15 bases. This CDR3 has 15 residues. The CDR3 DNA reads as TGTGCCAGCAGCCCATTTCAGGGGCTAACCTACGAGCAGTACTTC. Encoded protein: CASSPFQGLTYEQYF.

The DNA for the CDR3 is TGTGCCAGCAGCTTAGGACAGGGGATTCATGAGCAGTTCTTC. Encoded protein: CASSLGQGIHEQFF. The chain uses TRBV7-9 and TRBJ2-1; 8 nucleotides line up with TRBD1. The CDR3 is 14 amino acids. V dropped 1 base and J dropped 8; count of bases not matched to a gene: 4. Germline V gene sequence: CDR1 SEHNR, CDR2 FQNEAQ (reference sequence).

The gene calls are TRBV18 and TRBJ1-4; the match to TRBD1 covers 8 bases. Germline V lookup: CDR1 KGHSH, CDR2 LQKENI. The CDR3 sequence is 14 residues long. Trimming at V came to 4 bases and at J to 7 bases, leaving 5 bases not matched to a gene. This CDR3 is CASSRDRGAEKLFF. The CDR3 nucleotides are TGTGCCAGCTCACGCGACAGGGGAGCTGAAAAACTGTTTTTT.

V usage is TRBV9 and J usage is TRBJ1-4; 7 bases map to TRBD1. CDR3 length equals 16 residues. Germline V CDR1 and CDR2: SGDLS, YYNGEE. The junction had 7 bases not matched to a gene; V was cut back by 1 base and J by 4 bases. DNA for the CDR3: TGTGCCAGCAGCGTATCTTGGGACAGTCTTAATGAAAAACTGTTTTTT. It translates to CASSVSWDSLNEKLFF.